The 23 T cell receptor beta chains listed next were all sequenced from one sample in a study of tumor-infiltrating lymphocytes in primary liver carcinoma. With 400 to 550 ng total RNA as template and a constant-region primer, TCR beta cDNA was made. Modified slightly, ARM-PCR produced TCR beta libraries over three nested multiplex PCR rounds. TRBV1-TRBV30 forward primers paired with a C-beta reverse primer drove the first two PCR rounds, approximately 11 cycles each. In TCRdb, the multiplex PCR reads were re-called with MiXCR into one record per CDR3 protein. Here the sample spans tens of thousands of distinct CDR3 sequences, about 75% being singletons. From about 19-30 mg of unsorted bulk tissue, DNA and RNA were co-extracted together. The sample taken for sequencing was tumor-adjacent normal liver tissue. Source of these receptors: a woman younger than 45 with primary liver carcinoma and hepatitis B virus infection.

On this clonotype: A junction end diverges from the germline sequence, so it may reflect a read error. This chain connects TRBV10-2 to TRBJ2-5; unclear D gene. CDR1 is WSHSY, CDR2 SAAADI, per germline. The CDR3 runs to 15 residues. DNA of the CDR3: TGCGCCAGCAGTGAGTGGGCAGAGGTTCAAGAGACCAAGTACTTT. Encoded protein: CASSEWAEVQETKYF.

Comments on this clonotype: The conserved phenylalanine or tryptophan is not found at the CDR3 terminus, so this likely reflects a read error. No DNA is shown, since the ends of the CDR3 on it are uncertain; the CDR3 is the one TCRdb lists. This chain joins TRBV11-1 and TRBJ2-1. The CDR3 length equals 13 residues, ends included. Per the germline V gene, CDR1 is SGHAT and CDR2 is FQDESV (reference sequence). The CDR3 loop reads CASSLGSYNEHFL.

With respect to this clonotype: Sequence at one end of the junction differs from germline and may be a read error. The chain has TRBV6-5 and TRBJ1-6; 10 bases map to TRBD1. Germline CDR1 and CDR2: MNHEY and SVGAGI. The CDR3 totals 15 residues. Written as DNA, the CDR3 is TGTGCCAACAGTTTCCGCCGGGACAGGGGTTCACCACTCCACTTT. This sequence encodes CANSFRRDRGSPLHF.

As to this clonotype: One base away lies a much larger clone, so this may be a sequencing read error. CDR3 DNA: TGTGCCAGCAGCTCCAGGATGGTTAGCAATGAGCAGTTCTTC. It encodes CASSSRMVSNEQFF. This rearrangement joins TRBV28 to TRBJ2-1, with D hard to call. V lost 6 bases and J 6 bases, leaving 15 bases between the germline ends. The germline gives CDR1 MDHEN, CDR2 SYDVKM. CDR3 length equals 14 residues.

CDR3 amino acids: CASSAMDRAGGYTF. CDR3 DNA: TGTGCCAGCAGTGCTATGGACAGGGCTGGCGGCTACACCTTC. The rearrangement links TRBV5-4 to TRBJ1-2; 8 nucleotides line up with TRBD1. The CDR3 runs 14 residues. CDR1 SGHNT and CDR2 YYREEE come from the germline V gene (reference sequence). Losses at the gene ends were 5 bases for V and 8 bases for J; bases not matched to a gene: 11.

This clonotype was observed a few times. This may be a read error: a much more frequent sequence differs by one nucleotide. The genes are TRBV28 and TRBJ2-3, with D perhaps TRBD2 (5 bases). Per the germline V gene, CDR1 is MDHEN and CDR2 is SYDVKM. The CDR3 is made up of 16 amino acids. DNA of the CDR3: TGTGCCAACAGTTTATTGGGCTCTAGCCGCACAGATACGCAGTATTTT. It yields the protein CANSLLGSSRTDTQYF.

This clonotype was observed many times. The chain has TRBV11-3 and TRBJ2-2, with D maybe TRBD1 (5 bases). V was cut by 6 bases and J by 6 bases, with 17 bases left in between. The CDR3 runs to 15 residues. Germline V gene lookup returns CDR1 SGHNT and CDR2 YENEEA. CDR3 bases: TGTGCCAGCAGGTATACAGGACCTTTCTCCGGGGAGCTGTTTTTT. As protein: CASRYTGPFSGELFF.

Comment on this clonotype: A junction boundary mismatches the germline segment, possibly from a read error. The genes are TRBV11-2 and TRBJ2-3; D not resolved. Germline assignment: CDR1 SGHAT and CDR2 FQNNGV. The CDR3 contains 13 residues. CDR3 protein: CARSVSRQNTQYF. The CDR3 DNA reads TGTGCCCGCAGCGTATCCAGGCAGAATACGCAGTATTTT.

This clonotype was observed many times. The rearrangement uses TRBV25-1 and TRBJ1-1; TRBD1 might be the D (5 bases). V was shortened by 4 bases and J by 1 base, with 7 bases between the two germline ends. The CDR3 sequence is 13 residues long. Germline lookup yields CDR1 MGHDK and CDR2 SYGVNS. CDR3 sequence: CASSAGGNTEAFF. The CDR3 DNA is TGTGCCAGCAGTGCCGGGGGGAACACTGAAGCTTTCTTT.

Details on this clonotype: Since the CDR3 does not end with the conserved phenylalanine or tryptophan, this likely comes from a read error. J is TRBJ2-5 and V is TRBV6-1; TRBD2 matches at 7 bases. The germline CDR1 and CDR2 sequences are MNHNS and SASEGT. The V gene end was trimmed by 8 bases and the J gene end by 5 bases; junction bases not matched to a gene: 11. The CDR3 runs 14 residues. Here the CDR3 DNA reads TGTGCCAGCTCTAATAACCTCGGGGGGGAGACCCAGTACTCC. Protein: CASSNNLGGETQYS.

On this clonotype itself: The junction departs from germline at one end; a sequencing error may be responsible. J is TRBJ2-1 and V is TRBV4-2, with TRBD2 identical over 8 bases. CDR1 is LGHNA, CDR2 YNFKEQ, per germline. This CDR3 region has 17 residues. In DNA, the CDR3 is TGTCTCAGCACCCCGTCTTCGGGAGGGAGGGCCCTTAATGAGCGGTTCTTC. Translating gives CLSTPSSGGRALNERFF.

This clonotype has only a few counts. In this CDR3 the conserved last residue, phenylalanine or tryptophan, is missing, so a read error is likely. V and J are TRBV6-2 or TRBV6-3 and TRBJ2-1; unclear D gene. The CDR3 covers 14 residues. Germline-derived CDR1 and CDR2 are MNHEY and SVGEGT. The CDR3 here is CGSSHGRASNEQFI. Written as DNA, the CDR3 is TGTGGCAGCAGCCACGGTCGTGCGAGCAATGAGCAGTTCATC.

As to this clonotype: A much more abundant neighbour one base away suggests this may be a read error. The V and J genes are TRBV19 and TRBJ2-2; D is possibly TRBD2 (6 bases). This CDR3 contains 15 residues. Germline CDR1 is LNHDA and CDR2 is SQIVND (reference sequence). The CDR3 spells CASSMGTANTRELFF. CDR3 DNA sequence: TGTGCCAGTAGTATGGGGACTGCGAACACCCGGGAGCTGTTTTTT.

About this clonotype itself: This may be a read error, as it is one base from a much larger clone. The CDR3 does not close with the conserved phenylalanine or tryptophan, likely indicating a read error. Because the CDR3's place on the DNA is in doubt, the DNA is left out and the CDR3 is given as listed by TCRdb. The chain combines TRBV21-1 with TRBJ2-7; the tabulated D call, TRBD1, remains unverified against the DNA. TRBV21-1 is a documented pseudogene. The CDR3 has 11 residues if both end residues are counted. CDR3 sequence reads: CARAPGCEQYI.

On this clonotype itself: The final CDR3 position lacks the conserved phenylalanine or tryptophan, pointing to a likely read error. V and J are TRBV4-1 and TRBJ2-5, with 10 bases fitting TRBD2. CDR1 is MGHRA, CDR2 YSYEKL, per germline. CDR3 size: 12 residues. CDR3 in DNA: TGCGCCAACAGCGGGGGGGGCGAGACCCAGTACATC. This translates into CANSGGGETQYI.

This rearrangement joins TRBV11-2 to TRBJ2-2, with 7 bases aligning to TRBD1. Trimming cost V 2 bases and J 11 bases; bases outside gene matches: 8. The germline gives CDR1 SGHAT, CDR2 FQNNGV. This CDR3 comprises 14 residues. CDR3 DNA sequence: TGTGCCAGCAGCTTAACAGGGGTGGGCGGAGAGCTGTTTTTT. Amino acids: CASSLTGVGGELFF. Together with reference TRBV11-2 and TRBJ2-2, the CDR3 gives the full variable domain: EAGVAQSPRYKIIEKRQSVAFWCNPISGHATLYWYQQILGQGPKLLIQFQNNGVVDDSQLPKDRFSAERLKGVDSTLKIQPAKLEDSAVYLCASSLTGVGGELFFGEGSRLTVL.

In the case of this clonotype: Given the absence of the conserved phenylalanine or tryptophan at the CDR3 end, a read error is likely. The chain employs TRBV11-1 and TRBJ2-7; D ambiguous. The V gene's germline CDR1 is SGHAT and CDR2 FQDESV (reference sequence). This CDR3 region has 14 residues. The CDR3 loop is CASSLVTGTYEQYL. In DNA, the CDR3 is TGTGCAAGCAGCTTAGTTACTGGTACCTACGAGCAGTACTTA.

The V call is TRBV4-1, the J call TRBJ2-1; D may be TRBD2 (5 bases). V lost 10 bases to trimming and J lost 6 bases, with 16 bases between them. This CDR3 contains 13 residues. Germline V CDR1 and CDR2: MGHRA, YSYEKL. DNA for the CDR3: TGCGCCAACAGTCACGACTACCTCAATGAGCAGTTCTTC. Protein sequence: CANSHDYLNEQFF.

A word on this clonotype: It is likely a read error, because the conserved phenylalanine at the end of the CDR3 is missing. The gene calls are TRBV4-2 and TRBJ2-7, with TRBD2 matching over 7 bases. From germline, CDR1 is LGHNA and CDR2 YNFKEQ. The CDR3 totals 16 residues. V lost 4 bases, J lost 5 bases, and 14 bases stayed unmatched. CDR3 in amino acids: CASSPTRGKSGDEQYL. DNA of the CDR3: TGTGCCAGCAGCCCGACGAGAGGAAAAAGCGGGGACGAGCAGTACCTC.

This clonotype was seen repeatedly, ten times or more. This sequence joins TRBV29-1 and TRBJ2-5, with 9 bases lining up with TRBD1. The CDR3 runs 15 residues. The ends lost 6 bases at V and 2 bases at J; junction bases unmatched: 10. CDR1 and CDR2 from the germline V gene are SQVTM and ANQGSEA. The CDR3 loop reads CSVGSWGTGQETQYF. The CDR3 DNA reads TGCAGCGTGGGATCGTGGGGGACAGGGCAAGAGACCCAGTACTTC.

A note on this clonotype: The germline gene is not matched at one end of the junction; a read error may be the cause. The DNA of the CDR3 is TGTGCCACCAGCAGAGATTACATGAGCTCTTACAATGTGCAGTTCTTC. Translation gives CATSRDYMSSYNVQFF. The V and J genes are TRBV15 and TRBJ2-1; D unclear. Germline V gives CDR1 LNHNV, CDR2 YYDKDF (reference sequence). The CDR3 has 16 amino acids.

CDR3 DNA sequence: TGTCTCAGCAACCTCCCGGGACAGGGGTCCCTATTTTATGGCTACACCTTC. Its translation: CLSNLPGQGSLFYGYTF. The J gene is TRBJ1-2, the V gene TRBV12-3 or TRBV12-4; 10 positions match TRBD1. The CDR3 runs 17 residues.

The chain has TRBV5-4 and TRBJ1-1; TRBD1 matches at 7 bases. The CDR3 loop spans 14 amino acids. The V segment lost 2 bases and the J segment 13 bases; nucleotides outside the gene matches: 14. CDR1 and CDR2 from the germline V gene are SGHNT and YYREEE (reference sequence). CDR3 coding DNA: TGTGCCAGCAGCTTACAGGGGATGAACACTGGAGTTTTCTTT. Translation: CASSLQGMNTGVFF.